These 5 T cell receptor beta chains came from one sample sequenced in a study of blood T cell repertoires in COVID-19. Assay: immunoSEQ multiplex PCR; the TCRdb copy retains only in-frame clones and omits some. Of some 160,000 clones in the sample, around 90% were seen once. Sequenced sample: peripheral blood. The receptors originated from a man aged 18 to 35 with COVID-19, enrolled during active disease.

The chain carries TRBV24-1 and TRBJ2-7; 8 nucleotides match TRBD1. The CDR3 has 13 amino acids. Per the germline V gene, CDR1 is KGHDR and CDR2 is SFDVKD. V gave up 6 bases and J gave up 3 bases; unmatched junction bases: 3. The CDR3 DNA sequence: TGTGCCACCAGTAGGACAGGGAACTACGAGCAGTACTTC. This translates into CATSRTGNYEQYF.

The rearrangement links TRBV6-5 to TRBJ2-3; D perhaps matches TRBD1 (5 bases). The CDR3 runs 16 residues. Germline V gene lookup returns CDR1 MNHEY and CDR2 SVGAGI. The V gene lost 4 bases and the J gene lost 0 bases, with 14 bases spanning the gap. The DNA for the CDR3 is TGTGCCAGCAGTTTAGGATTGACAGAAAGCACAGATACGCAGTATTTT. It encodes CASSLGLTESTDTQYF.

The CDR3 loop reads CASSPGLAGITRRETQYF. In DNA, the CDR3 is TGTGCCAGCAGCCCGGGACTAGCGGGGATAACCAGACGGGAGACCCAGTACTTC. This chain joins TRBV7-9 and TRBJ2-5; the match to TRBD2 covers 13 bases. This CDR3 has 18 residues. From germline, CDR1 is SEHNR and CDR2 FQNEAQ (reference sequence). Trimming at V came to 5 bases and at J to 5 bases, leaving 14 bases not matched to a gene.

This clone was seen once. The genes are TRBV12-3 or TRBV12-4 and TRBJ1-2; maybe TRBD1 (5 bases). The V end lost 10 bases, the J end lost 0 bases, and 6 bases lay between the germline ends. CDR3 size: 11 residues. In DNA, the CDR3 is TGTGCCACACAGGCTAACTATGGCTACACCTTC. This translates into CATQANYGYTF.

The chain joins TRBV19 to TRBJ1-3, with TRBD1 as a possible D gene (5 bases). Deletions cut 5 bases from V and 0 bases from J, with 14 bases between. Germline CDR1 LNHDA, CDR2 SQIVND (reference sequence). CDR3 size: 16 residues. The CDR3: CASSFEGHRSGNTIYF. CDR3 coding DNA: TGTGCCAGTAGTTTCGAAGGACACCGCTCTGGAAACACCATATATTTT.